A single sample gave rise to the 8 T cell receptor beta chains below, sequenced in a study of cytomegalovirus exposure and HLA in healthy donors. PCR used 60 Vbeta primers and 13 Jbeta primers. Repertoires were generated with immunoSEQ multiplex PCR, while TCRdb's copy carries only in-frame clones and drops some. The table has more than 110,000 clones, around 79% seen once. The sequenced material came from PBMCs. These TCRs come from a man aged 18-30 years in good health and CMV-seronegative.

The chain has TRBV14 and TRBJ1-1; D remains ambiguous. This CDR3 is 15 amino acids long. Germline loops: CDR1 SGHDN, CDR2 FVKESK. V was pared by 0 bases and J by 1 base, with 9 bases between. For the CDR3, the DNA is TGTGCCAGCAGCCAAGATCGTATGAGGAACACTGAAGCTTTCTTT. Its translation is CASSQDRMRNTEAFF.

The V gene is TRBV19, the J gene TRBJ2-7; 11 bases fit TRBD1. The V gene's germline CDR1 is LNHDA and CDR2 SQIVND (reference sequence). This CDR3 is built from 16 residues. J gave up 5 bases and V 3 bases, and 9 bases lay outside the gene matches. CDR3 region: CASSIWPGQGVNEQYF. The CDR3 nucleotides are TGTGCCAGTAGTATCTGGCCGGGACAGGGGGTCAACGAGCAGTACTTC.

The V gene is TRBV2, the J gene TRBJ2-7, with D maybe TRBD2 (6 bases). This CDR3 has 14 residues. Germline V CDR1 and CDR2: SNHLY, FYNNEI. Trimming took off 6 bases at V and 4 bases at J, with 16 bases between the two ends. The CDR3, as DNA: TGTGCCAGCAGCTGGAGGGTTAGTGAGTACGAGCAGTACTTC. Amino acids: CASSWRVSEYEQYF.

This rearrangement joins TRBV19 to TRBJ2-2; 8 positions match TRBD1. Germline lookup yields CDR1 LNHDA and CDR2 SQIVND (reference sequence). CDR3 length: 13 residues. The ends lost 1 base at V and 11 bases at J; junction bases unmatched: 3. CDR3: CASSIVGTGELFF. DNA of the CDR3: TGTGCCAGTAGTATAGTTGGGACAGGCGAGCTGTTTTTT.

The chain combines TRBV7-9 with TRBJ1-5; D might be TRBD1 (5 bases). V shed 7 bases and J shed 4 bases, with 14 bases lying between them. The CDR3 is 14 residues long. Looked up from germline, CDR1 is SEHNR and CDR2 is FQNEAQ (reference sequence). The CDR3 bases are TGTGCCAGCACCGGTAGGACACCAAATCAGCCCCAGCATTTT. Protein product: CASTGRTPNQPQHF.

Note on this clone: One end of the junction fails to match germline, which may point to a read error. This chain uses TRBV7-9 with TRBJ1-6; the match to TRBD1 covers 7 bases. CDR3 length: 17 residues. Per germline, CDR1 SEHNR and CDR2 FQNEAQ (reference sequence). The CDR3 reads CSSSRDRVDSYNSPLHF. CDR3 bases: TGTTCCAGCAGCCGTGACAGGGTCGACTCCTATAATTCACCCCTCCACTTT.

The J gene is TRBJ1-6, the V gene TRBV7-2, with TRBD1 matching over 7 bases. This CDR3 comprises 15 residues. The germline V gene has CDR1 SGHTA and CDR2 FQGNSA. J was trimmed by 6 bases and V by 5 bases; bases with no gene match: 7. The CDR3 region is CASSPARDSNSPLHF. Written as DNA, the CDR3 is TGTGCCAGCAGCCCGGCGAGGGACAGTAATTCACCCCTCCACTTT. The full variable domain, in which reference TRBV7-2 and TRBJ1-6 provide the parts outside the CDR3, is GAGVSQSPSNKVTEKGKDVELRCDPISGHTALYWYRQSLGQGLEFLIYFQGNSAPDKSGLPSDRFSAERTGGSVSTLTIQRTQQEDSAVYLCASSPARDSNSPLHFGNGTRLTVT.

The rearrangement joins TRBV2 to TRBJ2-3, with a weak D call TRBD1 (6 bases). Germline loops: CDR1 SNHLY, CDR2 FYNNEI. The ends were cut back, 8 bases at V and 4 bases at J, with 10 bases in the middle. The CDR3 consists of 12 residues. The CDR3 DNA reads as TGTGCCAGCGGTACAGGGTCAGATACGCAGTATTTT. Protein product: CASGTGSDTQYF.